One and the same sample provided the 25 T cell receptor beta chains below, sequenced in a study of cytomegalovirus exposure and HLA in healthy donors. A multiplex PCR was run with 60 Vbeta primers and 13 Jbeta primers. The repertoire was sequenced with immunoSEQ multiplex PCR; TCRdb's copy has only in-frame clones and lacks some. The sample has 180,000 or so clones, approximately 82% seen once. The sample was PBMCs. The receptors were sampled from a woman in her thirties or forties in good health and CMV-seropositive.

CDR3 sequence: CASSIDRQEKAFF. The CDR3 DNA is TGTGCCAGTAGTATAGACCGACAAGAAAAAGCTTTCTTT. The V gene is TRBV19, the J gene TRBJ1-1, with no clear D. The germline V gene has CDR1 LNHDA and CDR2 SQIVND (reference sequence). The CDR3 has 13 residues. V gave up 0 bases and J gave up 9 bases, with 11 bases separating them.

V and J are TRBV7-2 and TRBJ2-1, with 7 positions matching TRBD2. Germline V CDR1 and CDR2: SGHTA, FQGNSA. There are 15 residues in the CDR3. With 7 bases clipped from V and 3 bases from J, the junction kept 9 bases outside the gene matches. The CDR3 region has the DNA TGTGCCAGCACCCTCTGGAGCGGGAACTACAATGAGCAGTTCTTC. Translation: CASTLWSGNYNEQFF.

The rearrangement joins TRBV7-9 to TRBJ2-5; 8 nucleotides agree with TRBD1. There are 16 residues in the CDR3. Germline assignment: CDR1 SEHNR and CDR2 FQNEAQ (reference sequence). V lost 2 bases, J lost 5 bases, and 10 bases stayed unmatched. CDR3 in amino acids: CASSLLGQGARETQYF. The DNA of the CDR3 is TGTGCCAGCAGCTTATTGGGGCAGGGGGCACGGGAGACCCAGTACTTC.

This clone was seen a handful of times. This chain links TRBV28 with TRBJ2-7; 8 bases fit TRBD1. The CDR3 has 14 residues. CDR1 and CDR2 from the germline V gene are MDHEN and SYDVKM. Unmatched junction bases numbered 11, after V lost 6 bases and J lost 7 bases. The CDR3 protein is CASRKQGEQREQYF. CDR3 DNA sequence: TGTGCCAGCAGAAAACAGGGGGAGCAACGGGAGCAGTACTTC.

This sequence joins TRBV25-1 and TRBJ1-2, with 7 bases matching TRBD1. J gave up 3 bases and V 3 bases, and 4 bases lay outside the gene matches. The CDR3 runs 14 residues. Germline V gene data show CDR1 as MGHDK and CDR2 as SYGVNS. The CDR3 nucleotides read TGTGCCAGCAGTGAGCGGACAGGCGACTATGGCTACACCTTC. Its protein is CASSERTGDYGYTF.

In this sample, this clone turned up once. Sequence at one end of the junction differs from germline and may be a read error. The rearrangement links TRBV29-1 to TRBJ1-2; 7 positions agree with TRBD1. This CDR3 contains 12 residues. Germline V gives CDR1 SQVTM, CDR2 ANQGSEA. The CDR3 DNA sequence: TGCAGCGTTCAAGACAGGGTCTATGGCTACACCTTC. It codes for CSVQDRVYGYTF.

The rearrangement links TRBV27 to TRBJ1-2; no firm D call. Germline CDR1 is MNHEY and CDR2 is SMNVEV (reference sequence). V lost 6 bases to trimming and J lost 4 bases, with 15 bases between them. The CDR3 is 14 amino acids. The CDR3 nucleotides are TGTGCCAGCAGCCGCCGCCCTCAGTCCTATGGCTACACCTTC. Translating gives CASSRRPQSYGYTF.

In nucleotides, the CDR3 is TGTGCCAGCAGCGTTCGAGGGGACACCTTCTCCTACAATGAGCAGTTCTTC. This gives the protein CASSVRGDTFSYNEQFF. V and J are TRBV9 and TRBJ2-1; possible D gene TRBD1, 6 bases. The V gene lost 2 bases and the J gene lost 0 bases, with 15 bases spanning the gap. Per the germline V gene, CDR1 is SGDLS and CDR2 is YYNGEE. The CDR3 has 17 amino acids.

The gene calls are TRBV28 and TRBJ1-5, with D perhaps matching TRBD1 (6 bases). The germline V and J ends were trimmed by 5 bases and 4 bases, with 15 bases remaining between them. The germline V gene encodes CDR1 MDHEN and CDR2 SYDVKM. The CDR3 sequence is 15 residues long. The DNA of the CDR3 is TGTGCCAGCAGTCTACAGGGTTTAGTTAATCAGCCCCAGCATTTT. It encodes CASSLQGLVNQPQHF.

V usage is TRBV5-5 and J usage is TRBJ2-3; D possibly corresponds to TRBD2 (6 bases). The CDR3 is 15 residues long. Trimming left V 2 bases short and J 3 bases short, with 13 bases between. Germline lookup yields CDR1 SGHKS and CDR2 YYEKEE (reference sequence). The CDR3 region has the DNA TGTGCCAGCAGCTTCTCGGGAGTTGATACAGATACGCAGTATTTT. This gives the protein CASSFSGVDTDTQYF. Drawing the rest from reference TRBV5-5 and TRBJ2-3, the complete variable domain is DAGVTQSPTHLIKTRGQQVTLRCSPISGHKSVSWYQQVLGQGPQFIFQYYEKEERGRGNFPDRFSARQFPNYSSELNVNALLLGDSALYLCASSFSGVDTDTQYFGPGTRLTVL.

V usage is TRBV11-2 and J usage is TRBJ2-1; unclear D gene. Germline CDR1 and CDR2: SGHAT and FQNNGV. CDR3 length equals 16 residues. Trimming took 2 bases from V and 0 from J, leaving 11 bases between them. The CDR3 here is CASSLLPVSSYNEQFF. The CDR3 DNA is TGTGCCAGCAGCTTACTTCCGGTGAGCTCCTACAATGAGCAGTTCTTC.

V is TRBV7-3 and J is TRBJ2-1; the D gene is possibly TRBD1 (6 bases). The germline CDR1 and CDR2 sequences are SGHTA and FQGTGA. CDR3 length: 15 amino acids. V lost 2 bases to trimming and J lost 4 bases, with 12 bases between them. The CDR3 region has the DNA TGTGCCAGCAGCTTAGCCAGGACAGTTTACAATGAGCAGTTCTTC. This sequence encodes CASSLARTVYNEQFF. Full variable domain (outside the CDR3, taken from reference TRBV7-3 and TRBJ2-1): GAGVSQTPSNKVTEKGKYVELRCDPISGHTALYWYRQSLGQGPEFLIYFQGTGAADDSGLPNDRFFAVRPEGSVSTLKIQRTERGDSAVYLCASSLARTVYNEQFFGPGTRLTVL.

The chain combines TRBV5-6 with TRBJ1-5, with 12 positions matching TRBD1. V trimming: 4 bases; J trimming: 5 bases; junction bases outside the gene matches: 7. From germline, CDR1 is SGHDT and CDR2 YYEEEE. The CDR3 runs 16 residues. CDR3 loop: CASSGGTGGVDQPQHF. The CDR3 coding sequence is TGTGCCAGCAGCGGGGGGACAGGGGGCGTGGATCAGCCCCAGCATTTT. The entire variable domain, with the rest obtained from reference TRBV5-6 and TRBJ1-5, is as follows: DAGVTQSPTHLIKTRGQQVTLRCSPKSGHDTVSWYQQALGQGPQFIFQYYEEEERQRGNFPDRFSGHQFPNYSSELNVNALLLGDSALYLCASSGGTGGVDQPQHFGDGTRLSIL.

J is TRBJ1-1 and V is TRBV7-9, with D possibly matching TRBD1 (5 bases). The CDR3 is 15 amino acids. Deletions cut 1 base from V and 0 bases from J, with 9 bases between. Germline V CDR1 and CDR2: SEHNR, FQNEAQ (reference sequence). CDR3 region: CASSLVPRVNTEAFF. The CDR3 nucleotides read TGTGCCAGCAGCTTAGTTCCCAGGGTGAACACTGAAGCTTTCTTT.

The chain links TRBV7-9 to TRBJ2-3, with D uncertain. V was trimmed by 1 base and J by 2 bases, leaving 7 bases between them. Germline-derived CDR1 and CDR2 are SEHNR and FQNEAQ (reference sequence). The CDR3 is 14 residues long. CDR3 bases: TGTGCCAGCAGCTTAGTTCCAAACACAGATACGCAGTATTTT. It is translated as CASSLVPNTDTQYF.

The V gene is TRBV6-5, the J gene TRBJ2-5; D is possibly TRBD1 (5 bases). Trimming left V 6 bases short and J 4 bases short, with 18 bases between. CDR3 length: 15 residues. Germline V gene lookup returns CDR1 MNHEY and CDR2 SVGAGI. The CDR3 loop reads CASRGTGTSGETQYF. The CDR3 nucleotides read TGTGCCAGCAGGGGAACAGGTACTTCGGGAGAGACCCAGTACTTC.

V gene TRBV28 combines with J gene TRBJ2-7; TRBD2 might be the D (6 bases). V was clipped by 5 bases and J by 1 base, with 15 bases between them. Germline V CDR1 and CDR2: MDHEN, SYDVKM. This CDR3 contains 15 residues. The CDR3 DNA follows: TGTGCCAGCAGTGCCCCGGCGGGGCCTTCCTACGAGCAGTACTTC. It codes for CASSAPAGPSYEQYF.

The gene calls are TRBV2 and TRBJ2-7, with D possibly being TRBD1 (5 bases). Germline V gives CDR1 SNHLY, CDR2 FYNNEI. This CDR3 is 14 amino acids long. The V gene lost 2 bases and the J gene lost 2 bases, with 10 bases spanning the gap. The CDR3 is CASSEQGSAYEQYF. CDR3 sequence (DNA): TGTGCCAGCAGTGAACAGGGATCCGCCTACGAGCAGTACTTC.

This clone was seen a single time. The chain couples TRBV2 to TRBJ1-3; D may be TRBD1 (5 bases). The germline CDR1 and CDR2 sequences are SNHLY and FYNNEI. The V and J ends lost 8 bases and 3 bases respectively, with 14 bases between them. CDR3 length: 14 residues. The CDR3 sequence is CASGSQGGGNTIYF. For the CDR3, the DNA is TGTGCCAGCGGAAGCCAGGGCGGTGGAAACACCATATATTTT.

This chain joins TRBV28 and TRBJ2-1, with 11 positions matching TRBD2. Germline V CDR1 and CDR2: MDHEN, SYDVKM. The CDR3 is 15 amino acids. The V and J ends lost 1 base and 7 bases, in that order; junction bases with no gene match: 3. The CDR3 nucleotides are TGTGCCAGCAGTTTATTGGGACTAGCGGCAAATGAGCAGTTCTTC. It yields the protein CASSLLGLAANEQFF.

The chain carries TRBV4-1 and TRBJ2-7, with 7 bases lining up with TRBD1. CDR3 length: 17 residues. The germline CDR1 and CDR2 sequences are MGHRA and YSYEKL. V was clipped by 2 bases and J by 2 bases; unmatched bases: 12. CDR3 coding DNA: TGCGCCAGCAGCCAATTGGGGAAGGGGGCGACAACCTACGAGCAGTACTTC. Translating gives CASSQLGKGATTYEQYF.

The chain links TRBV28 to TRBJ2-7, with D perhaps TRBD1 (5 bases). Germline CDR1 is MDHEN and CDR2 is SYDVKM. The V and J ends lost 8 bases and 0 bases respectively, with 17 bases between them. The CDR3 is 15 residues long. The CDR3 sequence is CASHETVDSSYEQYF. CDR3 nucleotides: TGTGCCAGCCATGAAACAGTTGACAGCTCCTACGAGCAGTACTTC. Complete variable domain (other parts from reference TRBV28 and TRBJ2-7): DVKVTQSSRYLVKRTGEKVFLECVQDMDHENMFWYRQDPGLGLRLIYFSYDVKMKEKGDIPEGYSVSREKKERFSLILESASTNQTSMYLCASHETVDSSYEQYFGPGTRLTVT.

The chain uses TRBV23-1 and TRBJ1-2; D ambiguous. TRBV23-1 is an ORF, with its function uncertain. The V and J ends lost 5 bases and 2 bases respectively, with 15 bases between them. The CDR3 length is 15 residues. The CDR3 DNA is TGCGCCAGCAGTATTTCTCCGGAGCTGAACTATGGCTACACCTTC. It encodes CASSISPELNYGYTF.

This rearrangement joins TRBV30 to TRBJ2-1; 10 nucleotides match TRBD2. CDR3 size: 14 residues. The ends lost 6 bases at V and 7 bases at J; junction bases unmatched: 9. Looked up from germline, CDR1 is GTSNPN and CDR2 is SVGIG (reference sequence). Written as DNA, the CDR3 is TGTGCCTGCGGGGGGAGCGGGAGGGCTAATGAGCAGTTCTTC. It yields the protein CACGGSGRANEQFF. Filled out from reference TRBV30 and TRBJ2-1, the complete variable domain reads SQTIHQWPATLVQPVGSPLSLECTVEGTSNPNLYWYRQAAGRGLQLLFYSVGIGQISSEVPQNLSASRPQDRQFILSSKKLLLSDSGFYLCACGGSGRANEQFFGPGTRLTVL.

V usage is TRBV10-1 and J usage is TRBJ1-1; TRBD1 matches 7 bases. The J segment lost 3 bases and the V segment lost 6 bases, leaving 4 bases of the junction unmatched. The germline V gene has CDR1 WNHNN and CDR2 SYGVQD (reference sequence). CDR3 size: 13 residues. The CDR3 loop reads CASRPGQYTEAFF. The CDR3 DNA reads as TGCGCCAGCAGACCGGGACAGTACACTGAAGCTTTCTTT.